Listed below are T cell receptor beta chains from one sample, sequenced in a study of beta chain features in type 1 diabetes. The table came from immunoSEQ multiplex PCR; TCRdb's copy has only in-frame clones and leaves some out. The sample includes about 150,000 clones, around 10% of them seen just once. The sequencing sample was made of central memory CD4+ T cells from blood. Source of these receptors: a man aged 18 to 35 in good health. CDR3s leave out the opening cysteine and the closing phenylalanine or tryptophan. A D gene is named only where the DNA matches it firmly.

TRBV28	TRBJ2-3	TRBD2	ASSPRGEGTDTQY
TRBV5-1	TRBJ2-5	-	ASSPGTQEGETQY
TRBV30	TRBJ1-1	-	AWGSLTEAF
TRBV14	TRBJ1-1	-	ASSDGLNTEAF
TRBV10-3	TRBJ1-1	-	AISVTQNTEAF
TRBV11-2	TRBJ1-4	-	ASSLDRKNDEKLF
TRBV5-1	TRBJ2-5	TRBD2	ASSSATSAETQY
TRBV7-2	TRBJ2-7	TRBD2	ASSPGTSGRAYEQY
TRBV2	TRBJ1-2	TRBD1	ASSEATTGGHGYT
TRBV2	TRBJ2-1	-	ASSWHGSVNEQF
TRBV27	TRBJ2-1	-	ASSPRAAYNEQF
TRBV7-3	TRBJ2-5	-	ASSRTDQETQY
TRBV29-1	TRBJ1-2	-	SVDEQGLGDYGYT
TRBV14	TRBJ2-1	TRBD2	ASSPRLAGAGEQF
TRBV5-4	TRBJ2-5	-	ASSPWGRAGTQY
TRBV7-2	TRBJ1-2	-	ASSLGIRDYGYT
TRBV7-2	TRBJ1-2	-	ASSSSPGKNYGYT
TRBV28	TRBJ2-7	TRBD2	ASSPRTSGRYEQY
TRBV7-9	TRBJ1-6	-	ASSLGGKDNSPLH
TRBV5-1	TRBJ2-1	TRBD2	ASSPSGTRGPSYNEQF
TRBV27	TRBJ2-7	-	ASKGQGSYEQY
TRBV29-1	TRBJ2-1	-	SGWDRYNEQF
TRBV4-2	TRBJ2-2	TRBD2	ASSRTSGSIPGELF
TRBV29-1	TRBJ1-3	TRBD1	SVEPDRAGNTIY
TRBV25-1	TRBJ2-7	TRBD2	ASSVTSGTSYEQY
TRBV4-1	TRBJ2-7	TRBD2	ASRGLAGGPRVYEQY
TRBV7-9	TRBJ2-7	-	ASSSQGGSYEQY
TRBV29-1	TRBJ1-1	TRBD1	SVSDRDITEAF